The subject of this entry is one T cell receptor (beta chain). The antigen remains unidentified. Assay: immunoSEQ multiplex PCR; the TCRdb copy retains only in-frame clones and omits some. The table has around 70,000 clones, approximately 84% seen once. Individuals having autoimmune disease history or systemic immunosuppression were not enrolled. This CDR3 is 17 amino acids long. CDR1 LNHDA and CDR2 SQIVND come from the germline V gene (reference sequence). The trim removed 5 bases at V and 4 bases at J, leaving 12 bases unmatched. This sample is part of a study of OX40 agonist ivuxolimab in advanced cancers. Study summary: There were three patients with partial responses, one having hepatocellular carcinoma and two cutaneous melanoma. Whole-study findings and limits: Among the lowest peripheral clonal expansion occurred in 0.1-3.0 mg/kg partial responders. On average, CD8+ T cells had more expanded clones than CD4+.

The chain recombines TRBV19 with TRBJ1-4; 8 bases map to TRBD1. The source was CD4+ or CD8+ T cells sorted from blood, collected in a trial of the OX40 agonist ivuxolimab. This sequence originates from an adult with an advanced solid tumor such as melanoma, head and neck, liver or kidney cancer. The CDR3 here is CASSAPGQATDNEKLFF. The CDR3 DNA follows: TGTGCCAGTAGTGCCCCGGGACAGGCAACCGATAATGAAAAACTGTTTTTT. Full variable domain (rest looked up from reference TRBV19 and TRBJ1-4): DGGITQSPKYLFRKEGQNVTLSCEQNLNHDAMYWYRQDPGQGLRLIYYSQIVNDFQKGDIAEGYSVSREKKESFPLTVTSAQKNPTAFYLCASSAPGQATDNEKLFFGSGTQLSVL.